This T cell receptor beta chain was sequenced for a study of blood T cell repertoires in COVID-19. Donors were grouped by their self-reported clinical history. The assay was immunoSEQ multiplex PCR, and TCRdb's table has in-frame clones only and misses some. This table holds approximately 300,000 clones, roughly 87% found once. This CDR3 is built from 15 residues. The clonotype was recovered from a woman aged 25-40 years who had recovered from COVID-19. V usage is TRBV7-5 and J usage is TRBJ2-5; TRBD1, as called in the table, went unchecked against the DNA. TRBV7-5 is given as a pseudogene. Sequencing input: PBMCs or T cells enriched from blood (not recorded which). DNA for the CDR3: TGTGCCAGAAGCTCACCAGGGGACCCCGGGGAGACCCAGTACTTC. Amino acid sequence: CARSSPGDPGETQYF.